These 21 T cell receptor beta chains were sequenced from one sample in a study of blood T cells in healthy people across ages. Using a J-beta primer mix together with a sample-barcoded 5' primer, a second PCR was run for roughly 7 to 12 cycles. MiXCR, applied by TCRdb to the 5' RACE reads, yields one record per CDR3 protein. The top ten hold around a fifth of the sample, which has 730,000 or so distinct CDR3 sequences, roughly 43% seen once. The sequenced material came from blood. The receptor set was obtained from a woman in her fifties or sixties in good health.

The chain has TRBV29-1 and TRBJ1-2; possibly TRBD1 for D (5 bases). Germline lookup yields CDR1 SQVTM and CDR2 ANQGSEA. This CDR3 has 10 amino acids. The V gene lost 4 bases and the J gene lost 6 bases, with 6 bases spanning the gap. The CDR3 DNA reads as TGCAGCGTTGGGGGGAATGGCTACACCTTC. Protein sequence: CSVGGNGYTF.

This clonotype was counted only a few times. The rearrangement uses TRBV9 and TRBJ2-4, with D maybe TRBD1 (5 bases). TRBJ2-7 explains the end of the DNA better; the J call may be wrong. Germline V lookup: CDR1 SGDLS, CDR2 YYNGEE. The CDR3 has 16 amino acids. CDR3 region: CASSAHVGQGRNEQYF. CDR3 coding DNA: TGTGCCAGCAGCGCCCACGTTGGGCAGGGCCGAAACGAGCAGTACTTC.

This clonotype was seen only a few times. The CDR3 nucleotides read TGTGCCAGCAGCGTAGGGGGCTCGGGCTCCCCAGAGACCCAGTACTTC. Translated, it gives CASSVGGSGSPETQYF. The rearrangement links TRBV9 to TRBJ2-5; tentative D call: TRBD1 (5 bases). V lost 0 bases and J 4 bases, leaving 16 bases between the germline ends. This CDR3 region has 16 residues. Germline CDR1 and CDR2: SGDLS and YYNGEE.

The V and J genes are TRBV12-3 or TRBV12-4 and TRBJ2-3, with D perhaps given as TRBD1 or TRBD2 (5 bases each). V was pared by 8 bases and J by 4 bases, with 10 bases between. The CDR3 is 12 residues long. The chain's CDR3 is CASDGGSDTQYF. As DNA, the CDR3 is TGTGCCAGCGATGGGGGTTCAGATACGCAGTATTTT.

The chain employs TRBV20-1 and TRBJ2-1; D is possibly TRBD1 (6 bases). The V gene lost 7 bases and the J gene lost 9 bases, with 13 bases spanning the gap. From germline, CDR1 is DFQATT and CDR2 SNEGSKA (reference sequence). The CDR3 sequence is 11 residues long. The CDR3 reads CSVNRVGEQFF. For the CDR3, the DNA is TGCAGTGTAAACAGGGTAGGTGAGCAGTTCTTC.

This clonotype came up once. The rearrangement links TRBV5-1 to TRBJ2-1; D may be TRBD1 (6 bases). V dropped 4 bases and J dropped 2 bases, with 10 bases sitting between them. The CDR3 has 14 amino acids. Germline V gene sequence: CDR1 SGHRS, CDR2 YFSETQ. CDR3 coding DNA: TGCGCCAGCAGCATGTGGACAGCCTACAATGAGCAGTTCTTC. Translated: CASSMWTAYNEQFF. Supplemented by reference TRBV5-1 and TRBJ2-1, the full variable domain reads KAGVTQTPRYLIKTRGQQVTLSCSPISGHRSVSWYQQTPGQGLQFLFEYFSETQRNKGNFPGRFSGRQFSNSRSEMNVSTLELGDSALYLCASSMWTAYNEQFFGPGTRLTVL.

The chain combines TRBV18 with TRBJ2-1; 8 positions match TRBD1. The V gene end was trimmed by 7 bases and the J gene end by 3 bases; junction bases not matched to a gene: 8. Germline assignment: CDR1 KGHSH and CDR2 LQKENI. This CDR3 spans 15 amino acids. The CDR3 loop is CASLQTGEGYNEQFF. The CDR3 coding sequence is TGTGCCAGCTTGCAGACAGGGGAAGGCTACAATGAGCAGTTCTTC.

Remarks on this clonotype: Possible read error: a much larger clone is one base away. The chain uses TRBV29-1 and TRBJ2-3; 7 bases align to TRBD2. In germline, CDR1 is SQVTM, CDR2 ANQGSEA. The V gene end was trimmed by 1 base and the J gene end by 6 bases; junction bases not matched to a gene: 1. The CDR3 has 12 residues. The CDR3 bases are TGCAGCGTTGAAGGCGGGAGCGATACGCAGTATTTT. Translation: CSVEGGSDTQYF.

The chain combines TRBV20-1 with TRBJ2-7, with D tentatively TRBD1 (8 bases). The germline V gene has CDR1 DFQATT and CDR2 SNEGSKA (reference sequence). With 0 bases removed from V and 9 bases from J, the gap between germline ends came to 21 bases. CDR3 length equals 15 residues. The CDR3 bases are TGCAGTGCTAGAGATCTGGAACAGGGGGGGCGGCTGCAGTACTTC. Encoded protein: CSARDLEQGGRLQYF.

This rearrangement joins TRBV9 to TRBJ2-1; 8 nucleotides align to TRBD2. The V gene's germline CDR1 is SGDLS and CDR2 YYNGEE. V trimming: 3 bases; J trimming: 7 bases; junction bases outside the gene matches: 12. This CDR3 has 16 amino acids. CDR3 in DNA: TGTGCCAGCAGCGGGCGAGGGCGAGCGGGAGAAAATGAGCAGTTCTTC. This gives the protein CASSGRGRAGENEQFF.

The V call is TRBV6-5, the J call TRBJ2-5; 8 bases line up with TRBD2. The J call may be in error: the DNA end matches TRBJ2-7 better. Germline assignment: CDR1 MNHEY and CDR2 SVGAGI. This CDR3 has 16 residues. CDR3 in DNA: TGTGCCAGCAGTCCCCTCCCTTGGGGACTAGATGACGAGCAGTACTTC. Translation gives CASSPLPWGLDDEQYF.

The chain uses TRBV29-1 and TRBJ1-2; D may be TRBD1 (5 bases). The V gene lost 8 bases and the J gene lost 4 bases, with 20 bases spanning the gap. CDR3 length equals 14 residues. Germline CDR1 reads SQVTM; CDR2 reads ANQGSEA. The CDR3 nucleotides are TGCAGCACCGTCGACAGCATTCCCAGCTATGGCTACACCTTC. Protein: CSTVDSIPSYGYTF.

This clonotype was seen many times. The genes are TRBV11-2 and TRBJ1-2; 8 bases agree with TRBD1. The CDR3 is made up of 15 amino acids. The ends lost 0 bases at V and 4 bases at J; junction bases unmatched: 4. From germline, CDR1 is SGHAT and CDR2 FQNNGV. The CDR3 nucleotides read TGTGCCAGCAGCTTAGAGCAGGGGGCGATCTATGGCTACACCTTC. Its protein is CASSLEQGAIYGYTF.

V usage is TRBV28 and J usage is TRBJ2-1; D remains ambiguous. Deletions cut 10 bases from V and 10 bases from J, with 20 bases between. CDR3 length: 13 residues. The germline V gene has CDR1 MDHEN and CDR2 SYDVKM. Here the CDR3 DNA reads TGTGCCACCGCGCCCGTAGCCCAACGGGAGCAGTTCTTC. It is translated as CATAPVAQREQFF.

This clonotype was recorded a few times. The V gene is TRBV11-1, the J gene TRBJ2-5, with 7 bases matching TRBD2. In germline, CDR1 is SGHAT, CDR2 FQDESV (reference sequence). Germline trimming cut 1 base from V and 1 base from J; bases unmatched to any gene: 6. The length of the CDR3 is 16 residues. The CDR3 nucleotides read TGTGCCAGCAGCTTAGGCGGTAGCGGGCTCCAAGAGACCCAGTACTTC. Protein product: CASSLGGSGLQETQYF.

V is TRBV15 and J is TRBJ1-4; D possibly corresponds to TRBD1 (5 bases). Between the trimmed V and J ends, which lost 1 base and 0 bases, there was a span of 6 bases. The germline V gene encodes CDR1 LNHNV and CDR2 YYDKDF (reference sequence). The CDR3 spans 15 residues. The CDR3 spells CATSRVGATNEKLFF. The CDR3 DNA reads as TGTGCCACCAGCAGAGTGGGGGCAACTAATGAAAAACTGTTTTTT.

The V gene is TRBV24-1, the J gene TRBJ2-1; D ambiguous. The CDR3 totals 14 residues. Germline CDR1 is KGHDR and CDR2 is SFDVKD. V gave up 4 bases and J gave up 4 bases, with 10 bases separating them. For the CDR3, the DNA is TGTGCCACCAGTGACCCCCCTTCGTACAATGAGCAGTTCTTC. Translated: CATSDPPSYNEQFF.

This clonotype was counted a single time. The chain links TRBV3-1 to TRBJ2-5, with 11 bases aligning to TRBD1. V shed 4 bases, J shed 11 bases, and the junction held 12 bases outside the gene matches. This CDR3 is built from 15 residues. Germline CDR1 is LGHDT and CDR2 is YNNKEL (reference sequence). The CDR3: CASSLGQGVFHEQYF. The CDR3 DNA follows: TGTGCCAGCAGCCTGGGACAGGGGGTTTTCCATGAGCAGTACTTC.

This clonotype was seen more than once but under ten times. The chain joins TRBV27 to TRBJ2-1; 7 nucleotides line up with TRBD1. Looked up from germline, CDR1 is MNHEY and CDR2 is SMNVEV (reference sequence). The CDR3 runs 18 residues. Losses at the gene ends were 5 bases for V and 2 bases for J; bases not matched to a gene: 15. The CDR3 coding sequence is TGTGCCAGCAGTCCGCTCCGACAGGGACCTTTTCCCTACAATGAGCAGTTCTTC. Translated, it gives CASSPLRQGPFPYNEQFF.

This clonotype was observed a handful of times. The rearrangement links TRBV6-1 to TRBJ2-5; TRBD1 agrees at 10 bases. The J call may be incorrect, as the DNA end agrees better with TRBJ2-7. The CDR3 has 14 residues. The germline CDR1 and CDR2 sequences are MNHNS and SASEGT. CDR3 nucleotides: TGTGCCAGCAGTGAAGCCGGGACAGGGGTCGAGCAGTACTTC. Its protein is CASSEAGTGVEQYF.

The chain joins TRBV7-2 to TRBJ2-1, with D hard to call. The DNA end is more similar to TRBJ2-7, so the J call may be wrong. CDR1 and CDR2 (germline): SGHTA, FQGNSA. The CDR3 runs to 13 residues. CDR3 bases: TGTGCCAGCAGCCCCAGTGCCTACAATGAGCAGTACTTC. As protein: CASSPSAYNEQYF.